Only a few counts were recorded for the clone carrying this T cell receptor (beta chain). The antigen remains unidentified. The CDR3 runs 16 residues. V was shortened by 4 bases and J by 4 bases, with 17 bases between the two germline ends. Looked up from germline, CDR1 is GTSNPN and CDR2 is SVGIG (reference sequence). Prepared TCR beta cDNA libraries contained unique molecular identifiers. T cells numbering roughly 0.9 to 10 million yielded cDNA molecules that totaled about 500,000. TCRdb reanalysed the PCR reads using MiXCR and keeps one entry per CDR3 protein. The table lists roughly 430,000 distinct CDR3 sequences, approximately 37% of them singletons. The sample belongs to a study of post-analysis software for immune sequencing data. About the study: As for disease course, relapsing-remitting, secondary progressive and progressive-relapsing multiple sclerosis were all included.

Study findings and constraints: F-measure co-clustering was strong for batch-matched samples. TRBV5-6, TRBV5-1 and TRBV20-1 were among four or five TRBV segments more frequent in patients than controls. Diversity measured as normalized Chao1 was significantly lower in multiple sclerosis patients than in controls.

The source is a girl between 2 and 10 years old with multiple sclerosis. Input material: blood. This chain joins TRBV30 and TRBJ1-6; the D is unclear. The CDR3 reads CAWTADALSYNSPLHF. CDR3 nucleotide sequence: TGTGCCTGGACCGCGGACGCACTCTCGTATAATTCACCCCTCCACTTT. Full variable domain (missing parts from reference TRBV30 and TRBJ1-6): SQTIHQWPATLVQPVGSPLSLECTVEGTSNPNLYWYRQAAGRGLQLLFYSVGIGQISSEVPQNLSASRPQDRQFILSSKKLLLSDSGFYLCAWTADALSYNSPLHFGNGTRLTVT.